This paragraph covers one T cell receptor (beta chain) sequence. The antigen remains undetermined. Repertoires were generated with immunoSEQ multiplex PCR, while TCRdb's copy carries only in-frame clones and drops some. Among more than 900 clones, over 75% were seen once, and the ten largest hold about 16%. The data stem from a study of T cell clonotyping in hematopoietic cell transplantation. Notes on the study in general: Higher Inverse Simpson Index values in graft donor and pretransplant recipient predicted broader posttransplant TCR diversity.

CDR1 is GTSNPN and CDR2 is SVGIG in the germline V gene (reference sequence). V lost 4 bases and J lost 3; bases outside the gene matches: 3. The CDR3 spans 13 residues. The gene calls are TRBV30 and TRBJ1-2; 9 nucleotides match TRBD1. This sample comprised PBMCs, obtained 30 days after allogeneic stem cell transplant. The clonotype originates from a female patient aged 50 to 60 who had an allogeneic stem cell transplant, so the T cells may come from the graft donor. Some clones in this sample may be carry-over from other donors' samples. The CDR3 sequence is CAWNDRGDYGYTF. The CDR3, as DNA: TGTGCCTGGAACGACAGGGGGGACTATGGCTACACCTTC.